A single sample is the source of the 22 T cell receptor beta chains below, sequenced in a study of graft-versus-host responses after intestinal transplantation. Measured with immunoSEQ multiplex PCR; TCRdb has only the in-frame clones, and not every one. The sample gives over 100,000 clones, just over 90% of which show up once; 0.2% to 0.25% is in the top ten. These receptors have no known antigen. This specimen consisted of unstimulated CD4+ T cells sorted from spleen or lymph node cells, obtained before transplant. These TCRs come from a human donor who was the organ donor for an intestinal transplant.

The CDR3 sequence: CASSLWGGNQPQHF. The CDR3, as DNA: TGCGCCAGCAGCTTGTGGGGGGGCAATCAGCCCCAGCATTTT. The chain uses TRBV5-1 and TRBJ1-5; a weak D match, TRBD1 (5 bases). The ends were cut back, 1 base at V and 2 bases at J, with 7 bases in the middle. The CDR3 contains 14 residues. CDR1 is SGHRS, CDR2 YFSETQ, per germline.

The chain combines TRBV5-6 with TRBJ1-2, with D possibly TRBD1 on 5 matching bases. The CDR3 is made up of 15 amino acids. Trimming cost V 2 bases and J 2 bases, with 13 bases left between them. Germline V gene data show CDR1 as SGHDT and CDR2 as YYEEEE. The CDR3 sequence: CASSFIWGVNYGYTF. The CDR3 DNA reads as TGTGCCAGCAGCTTTATTTGGGGGGTAAACTATGGCTACACCTTC. Looking up the rest from reference TRBV5-6 and TRBJ1-2 gives the full variable domain: DAGVTQSPTHLIKTRGQQVTLRCSPKSGHDTVSWYQQALGQGPQFIFQYYEEEERQRGNFPDRFSGHQFPNYSSELNVNALLLGDSALYLCASSFIWGVNYGYTFGSGTRLTVV.

The rearrangement links TRBV27 to TRBJ2-6, with unresolved D. The CDR3 consists of 15 residues. From germline, CDR1 is MNHEY and CDR2 SMNVEV (reference sequence). Trimming cost V 4 bases and J 0 bases, with 7 bases left between them. As DNA, the CDR3 is TGTGCCAGCAGTTCCAGCCGCTCTGGGGCCAACGTCCTGACTTTC. It codes for CASSSSRSGANVLTF.

V usage is TRBV28 and J usage is TRBJ2-7; no definite D call. CDR1 is MDHEN, CDR2 SYDVKM, per germline. This CDR3 is built from 13 residues. Deletions cut 2 bases from V and 1 base from J, with 6 bases between. The CDR3 nucleotides read TGTGCCAGCAGTTTACGGGTATCCTACGAGCAGTACTTC. This sequence encodes CASSLRVSYEQYF.

The chain has TRBV20-1 and TRBJ2-2, with D perhaps TRBD2 (6 bases). CDR3 length: 11 amino acids. Germline V gives CDR1 DFQATT, CDR2 SNEGSKA (reference sequence). Deletions cut 2 bases from V and 8 bases from J, with 6 bases between. As DNA, the CDR3 is TGCAGTGCTAGACTAGCGGGGGAGCTGTTTTTT. Protein: CSARLAGELFF.

The gene calls are TRBV4-1 and TRBJ2-1; 11 bases are a match to TRBD2. Germline V gene sequence: CDR1 MGHRA, CDR2 YSYEKL. The CDR3 length is 15 residues. Trimming took 5 bases from V and 7 from J; bases not matched to a gene: 7. CDR3 residues: CASSSRGLAVNEQFF. The CDR3 region has the DNA TGCGCCAGCAGCTCTCGGGGACTAGCGGTAAATGAGCAGTTCTTC.

The rearrangement joins TRBV29-1 to TRBJ2-1; 7 bases fit TRBD1. This CDR3 has 13 residues. In germline, CDR1 is SQVTM, CDR2 ANQGSEA. The V segment lost 7 bases and the J segment 0 bases; nucleotides outside the gene matches: 3. The CDR3 loop reads CSGGTDSYNEQFF. CDR3 nucleotides: TGCAGCGGAGGGACAGACTCCTACAATGAGCAGTTCTTC.

The rearrangement uses TRBV7-2 and TRBJ2-5; no clear D gene. V dropped 0 bases and J dropped 0 bases, with 5 bases sitting between them. The germline V gene encodes CDR1 SGHTA and CDR2 FQGNSA. This CDR3 comprises 14 residues. The CDR3 nucleotides are TGTGCCAGCAGCTTAGCCGCGTACCAAGAGACCCAGTACTTC. Translating gives CASSLAAYQETQYF.

This chain uses TRBV18 with TRBJ2-7; 7 positions agree with TRBD2. CDR3 length: 13 amino acids. Germline V gene lookup returns CDR1 KGHSH and CDR2 LQKENI. V lost 0 bases and J lost 4; bases outside the gene matches: 0. CDR3 region: CASSPPSGYEQYF. In nucleotides, the CDR3 is TGTGCCAGCTCACCACCTAGCGGGTACGAGCAGTACTTC.

V gene TRBV28 combines with J gene TRBJ1-2, with D maybe TRBD1 (5 bases). This CDR3 has 13 residues. V shed 6 bases and J shed 5 bases, with 13 bases lying between them. Germline CDR1 MDHEN, CDR2 SYDVKM. The CDR3 DNA follows: TGTGCCAGCAGCCCAGCCGGGGGGTATGGCTACACCTTC. It codes for CASSPAGGYGYTF.

This clone was seen just once. The CDR3 protein is CASISLGDTGELFF. The CDR3 DNA reads TGTGCCAGCATCTCCTTGGGTGACACCGGGGAGCTGTTTTTT. The chain couples TRBV6-5 to TRBJ2-2; D gene ambiguous. Trimming pared 7 bases from V and 3 bases from J, leaving 12 bases between. The CDR3 is 14 amino acids. Germline V gene data show CDR1 as MNHEY and CDR2 as SVGAGI.

V usage is TRBV15 and J usage is TRBJ1-2; unclear D gene. The CDR3 loop spans 12 amino acids. Germline CDR1 is LNHNV and CDR2 is YYDKDF (reference sequence). V gave up 7 bases and J gave up 4 bases, with 10 bases separating them. In nucleotides, the CDR3 is TGTGCCACCACCCCTGCGGGCTATGGCTACACCTTC. Amino acids: CATTPAGYGYTF.

The chain carries TRBV28 and TRBJ2-1, with D perhaps TRBD1 (6 bases). The ends were cut back, 2 bases at V and 10 bases at J, with 9 bases in the middle. From germline, CDR1 is MDHEN and CDR2 SYDVKM. The CDR3 spans 12 residues. CDR3 loop: CASSLGGREQFF. In nucleotides, the CDR3 is TGTGCCAGCAGTTTAGGGGGCCGGGAGCAGTTCTTC.

This chain links TRBV5-1 with TRBJ2-1; the D gene is possibly TRBD2 (6 bases). CDR1 and CDR2 from the germline V gene are SGHRS and YFSETQ. This CDR3 has 13 amino acids. The V and J ends lost 6 bases and 4 bases respectively, with 11 bases between them. Written as DNA, the CDR3 is TGCGCCAGCAAGGCTAGCGAGTACAATGAGCAGTTCTTC. Protein sequence: CASKASEYNEQFF.

V and J are TRBV7-2 and TRBJ1-2; a possible D gene is TRBD1 (5 bases). The CDR3 consists of 14 residues. Trimming removed 7 bases from V and 4 bases from J, with 16 bases in between. Germline assignment: CDR1 SGHTA and CDR2 FQGNSA. The CDR3 DNA reads TGTGCCAGCAACTCCGACCGGGGCCTCTATGGCTACACCTTC. Encoded protein: CASNSDRGLYGYTF.

The chain carries TRBV7-2 and TRBJ2-7; D gene ambiguous. The CDR3 covers 12 residues. Trimming removed 6 bases at V and 3 bases at J, with 9 bases between. Germline CDR1 SGHTA, CDR2 FQGNSA. CDR3 amino acids: CASSPSHYEQYF. CDR3 sequence (DNA): TGTGCCAGCAGTCCAAGCCACTACGAGCAGTACTTC.

The V and J genes are TRBV6-5 and TRBJ1-2; a possible D gene is TRBD1 (5 bases). Trimming took 6 bases from V and 8 from J, leaving 16 bases between them. The CDR3 covers 13 residues. The V gene's germline CDR1 is MNHEY and CDR2 SVGAGI. CDR3 region: CASSPPGEGGYTF. CDR3 sequence (DNA): TGTGCCAGCAGCCCCCCGGGGGAGGGCGGCTACACCTTC.

DNA of the CDR3: TGTGCCAGCAGTCCTAGCGGGGGCACAGATACGCAGTATTTT. It codes for CASSPSGGTDTQYF. This chain connects TRBV11-2 to TRBJ2-3; 9 bases match TRBD2. CDR3 length equals 14 residues. Germline lookup yields CDR1 SGHAT and CDR2 FQNNGV. Trimming cost V 6 bases and J 1 base; bases outside gene matches: 2.

The CDR3 DNA sequence: TGTGCCAGTAGTATCGGAGGGAGGGAGCAGTACTTC. Amino acids: CASSIGGREQYF. This chain uses TRBV19 with TRBJ2-7; maybe TRBD2 (6 bases). Trimming pared 3 bases from V and 7 bases from J, leaving 10 bases between. CDR1 is LNHDA and CDR2 is SQIVND in the germline V gene (reference sequence). The CDR3 is made up of 12 amino acids. Looking up the rest from reference TRBV19 and TRBJ2-7 gives the full variable domain: DGGITQSPKYLFRKEGQNVTLSCEQNLNHDAMYWYRQDPGQGLRLIYYSQIVNDFQKGDIAEGYSVSREKKESFPLTVTSAQKNPTAFYLCASSIGGREQYFGPGTRLTVT.

The CDR3 is CASSRGPPYGNQPQHF. Written as DNA, the CDR3 is TGTGCCAGCAGTCGGGGACCCCCGTATGGCAATCAGCCCCAGCATTTT. V is TRBV28 and J is TRBJ1-5; maybe TRBD1 (5 bases). Between the trimmed V and J ends, which lost 5 bases and 2 bases, there was a span of 16 bases. Germline assignment: CDR1 MDHEN and CDR2 SYDVKM. The CDR3 consists of 16 residues.

The chain couples TRBV20-1 to TRBJ1-1; no reliable D call. Germline V gene data show CDR1 as DFQATT and CDR2 as SNEGSKA (reference sequence). This CDR3 comprises 11 residues. V gave up 7 bases and J gave up 4 bases, with 10 bases separating them. The CDR3 nucleotides are TGCAGTGGCTATCGGGGCACTGAAGCTTTCTTT. Translation gives CSGYRGTEAFF.

This clone came up a few times. This rearrangement joins TRBV10-1 to TRBJ2-1, with a tentative D call TRBD2 (6 bases). V lost 3 bases and J 6 bases, leaving 15 bases between the germline ends. Germline values: CDR1 WNHNN, CDR2 SYGVQD (reference sequence). CDR3 length equals 15 residues. Written as DNA, the CDR3 is TGCGCCAGCAGTGAAGGAGCGGGTAATAGCAATGAGCAGTTCTTC. Amino acid sequence: CASSEGAGNSNEQFF.